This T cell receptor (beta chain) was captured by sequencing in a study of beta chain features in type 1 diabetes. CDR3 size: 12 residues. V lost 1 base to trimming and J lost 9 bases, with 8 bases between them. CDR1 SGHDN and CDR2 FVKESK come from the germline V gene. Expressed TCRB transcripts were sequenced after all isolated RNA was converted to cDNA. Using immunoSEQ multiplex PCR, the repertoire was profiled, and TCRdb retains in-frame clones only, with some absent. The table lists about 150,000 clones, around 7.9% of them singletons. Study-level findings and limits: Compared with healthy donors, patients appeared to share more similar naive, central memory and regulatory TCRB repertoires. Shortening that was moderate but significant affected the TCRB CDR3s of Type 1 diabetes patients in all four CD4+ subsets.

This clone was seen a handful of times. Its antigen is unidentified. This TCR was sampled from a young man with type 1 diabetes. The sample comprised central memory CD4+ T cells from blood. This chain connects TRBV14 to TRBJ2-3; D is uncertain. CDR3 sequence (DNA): TGTGCCAGCAGCCAAGCTCACATAACGCAGTATTTT. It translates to CASSQAHITQYF. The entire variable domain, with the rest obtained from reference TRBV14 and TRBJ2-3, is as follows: EAGVTQFPSHSVIEKGQTVTLRCDPISGHDNLYWYRRVMGKEIKFLLHFVKESKQDESGMPNNRFLAERTGGTYSTLKVQPAELEDSGVYFCASSQAHITQYFGPGTRLTVL.